Below, 22 T cell receptor beta chains from the same sample are listed, as sequenced in a study of OX40 agonist ivuxolimab in advanced cancers. The table came from immunoSEQ multiplex PCR; TCRdb's copy has only in-frame clones and leaves some out. Here the sample spans some 74,000 clones, about 82% being singletons. The specimen comprised CD4+ or CD8+ T cells sorted from blood, sampled in a trial of the OX40 agonist ivuxolimab. The receptors were sampled from an adult with an advanced solid tumor such as melanoma, head and neck, liver or kidney cancer.

The V gene is TRBV6-5, the J gene TRBJ1-1, with D maybe TRBD1 (5 bases). With 7 bases removed from V and 1 base from J, the gap between germline ends came to 16 bases. Germline lookup yields CDR1 MNHEY and CDR2 SVGAGI. The CDR3 extends over 15 amino acids. The CDR3 coding sequence is TGTGCCAGCACCGACGGAGGGACCCAGAACACTGAAGCTTTCTTT. It is translated as CASTDGGTQNTEAFF.

CDR3 residues: CASSFGRGGLGETQYF. Written as DNA, the CDR3 is TGTGCCAGCAGCTTTGGACGGGGGGGCCTAGGAGAGACCCAGTACTTC. The chain links TRBV5-5 to TRBJ2-5; 8 positions agree with TRBD2. Trimming took 2 bases from V and 4 from J; bases not matched to a gene: 10. The CDR3 is 16 amino acids. CDR1 and CDR2 from the germline V gene are SGHKS and YYEKEE (reference sequence). Using reference TRBV5-5 and TRBJ2-5 for the parts outside the CDR3, the full variable domain is DAGVTQSPTHLIKTRGQQVTLRCSPISGHKSVSWYQQVLGQGPQFIFQYYEKEERGRGNFPDRFSARQFPNYSSELNVNALLLGDSALYLCASSFGRGGLGETQYFGPGTRLLVL.

CDR3 sequence (DNA): TGCGCCAGCAGCTTGCCTCTAACAGGGGCTCTTAAAGAGACCCAGTACTTC. This encodes CASSLPLTGALKETQYF. The rearrangement joins TRBV5-1 to TRBJ2-5, with 7 bases matching TRBD1. Germline V gives CDR1 SGHRS, CDR2 YFSETQ. The V and J ends lost 1 base and 3 bases, in that order; junction bases with no gene match: 12. CDR3 size: 17 residues. Drawing the rest from reference TRBV5-1 and TRBJ2-5, the complete variable domain is KAGVTQTPRYLIKTRGQQVTLSCSPISGHRSVSWYQQTPGQGLQFLFEYFSETQRNKGNFPGRFSGRQFSNSRSEMNVSTLELGDSALYLCASSLPLTGALKETQYFGPGTRLLVL.

The V and J genes are TRBV6-1 and TRBJ2-3; tentatively, D is TRBD1 (6 bases). Germline lookup yields CDR1 MNHNS and CDR2 SASEGT. The CDR3 has 14 amino acids. Trimming took 6 bases from V and 2 from J, leaving 12 bases between them. The CDR3 here is CASSRGQHTDTQYF. DNA for the CDR3: TGTGCCAGCAGCCGCGGACAGCACACAGATACGCAGTATTTT.

V and J are TRBV5-5 and TRBJ1-1; 11 nucleotides match TRBD1. There are 15 residues in the CDR3. J lost 5 bases, V lost 4 bases, and 7 bases had no gene match. CDR1 is SGHKS, CDR2 YYEKEE, per germline (reference sequence). The CDR3 sequence: CASSGTGGLKTEAFF. The CDR3 DNA is TGTGCCAGCAGCGGGACAGGGGGATTAAAGACTGAAGCTTTCTTT.

V gene TRBV5-1 combines with J gene TRBJ2-2; D not resolved. V was shortened by 0 bases and J by 1 base, with 13 bases between the two germline ends. Germline lookup yields CDR1 SGHRS and CDR2 YFSETQ. The CDR3 length is 17 residues. The CDR3 is CASSLGDASVNTGELFF. The CDR3, as DNA: TGCGCCAGCAGCTTGGGGGATGCCAGCGTGAACACCGGGGAGCTGTTTTTT.

This clone occurred many times. The rearrangement uses TRBV27 and TRBJ2-1, with D perhaps matching TRBD1 or TRBD2 (6 bases each). Per the germline V gene, CDR1 is MNHEY and CDR2 is SMNVEV (reference sequence). Trimming took 3 bases from V and 6 from J, leaving 9 bases between them. The CDR3 is 13 amino acids. Here the CDR3 reads CASSLGGPNEQFF. In nucleotides, the CDR3 is TGTGCCAGCAGTTTGGGGGGCCCCAATGAGCAGTTCTTC.

The chain recombines TRBV27 with TRBJ2-3, with a possible D match to TRBD1 (6 bases). This CDR3 comprises 14 residues. In germline, CDR1 is MNHEY, CDR2 SMNVEV (reference sequence). V was shortened by 2 bases and J by 6 bases, with 12 bases between the two germline ends. The CDR3 coding sequence is TGTGCCAGCAGTTTAACCAGGGGTGCGGATACGCAGTATTTT. Its protein product is CASSLTRGADTQYF.

This chain links TRBV18 with TRBJ2-7; D call uncertain. Germline V CDR1 and CDR2: KGHSH, LQKENI. Trimming removed 2 bases at V and 6 bases at J, with 8 bases between. The CDR3 spans 12 residues. The chain's CDR3 is CASSPAEGEQYF. CDR3 in DNA: TGTGCCAGCTCACCAGCAGAAGGCGAGCAGTACTTC. The full variable domain, completed using reference TRBV18 and TRBJ2-7, is NAGVMQNPRHLVRRRGQEARLRCSPMKGHSHVYWYRQLPEEGLKFMVYLQKENIIDESGMPKERFSAEFPKEGPSILRIQQVVRGDSAAYFCASSPAEGEQYFGPGTRLTVT.

The chain has TRBV6-6 and TRBJ2-7; 11 bases are a match to TRBD2. Unmatched junction bases numbered 1, after V lost 0 bases and J lost 3 bases. Germline V gives CDR1 MNHNY, CDR2 SVGAGI (reference sequence). This CDR3 has 15 amino acids. The CDR3 spells CASSYSGLAGYEQYF. DNA of the CDR3: TGTGCCAGCAGTTACTCCGGACTAGCGGGCTACGAGCAGTACTTC.

V is TRBV18 and J is TRBJ1-5, with D possibly matching TRBD1 (5 bases). Trimming left V 5 bases short and J 4 bases short, with 12 bases between. Germline CDR1 reads KGHSH; CDR2 reads LQKENI. The CDR3 covers 14 residues. The CDR3 DNA follows: TGTGCCAGCTCAGACCGGGACTTTAATCAGCCCCAGCATTTT. It codes for CASSDRDFNQPQHF. The full variable domain, completed using reference TRBV18 and TRBJ1-5, is NAGVMQNPRHLVRRRGQEARLRCSPMKGHSHVYWYRQLPEEGLKFMVYLQKENIIDESGMPKERFSAEFPKEGPSILRIQQVVRGDSAAYFCASSDRDFNQPQHFGDGTRLSIL.

This chain uses TRBV7-6 with TRBJ2-5, with 7 bases identical to TRBD2. Germline-derived CDR1 and CDR2 are SGHVS and FNYEAQ. Losses at the gene ends were 5 bases for V and 0 bases for J; bases not matched to a gene: 12. The CDR3 is 17 amino acids. CDR3 residues: CASSPGGGAVNQETQYF. The CDR3 DNA reads as TGTGCCAGCAGCCCTGGCGGGGGTGCTGTCAACCAAGAGACCCAGTACTTC.

The chain combines TRBV19 with TRBJ1-4; D is possibly TRBD1 (5 bases). This CDR3 has 15 amino acids. With 3 bases removed from V and 8 bases from J, the gap between germline ends came to 16 bases. CDR1 and CDR2 (germline): LNHDA, SQIVND (reference sequence). The CDR3 coding sequence is TGTGCCAGTAGTATTTCCGGGCAGGGAGGGGAAAAACTGTTTTTT. Its translation is CASSISGQGGEKLFF.

V usage is TRBV7-9 and J usage is TRBJ1-1; D call uncertain. The CDR3 is 14 amino acids. The germline CDR1 and CDR2 sequences are SEHNR and FQNEAQ (reference sequence). The V end lost 0 bases, the J end lost 1 base, and 6 bases lay between the germline ends. In nucleotides, the CDR3 is TGTGCCAGCAGCTTAGCACAGACGAACACTGAAGCTTTCTTT. Protein product: CASSLAQTNTEAFF.

The V and J genes are TRBV11-2 and TRBJ2-1; TRBD2 aligns across 9 bases. The CDR3 runs to 17 residues. Germline V gives CDR1 SGHAT, CDR2 FQNNGV. V lost 4 bases and J lost 0; bases outside the gene matches: 7. DNA of the CDR3: TGTGCCAGCAGCTCTCGGACTAGCGTGAGCTCCTACAATGAGCAGTTCTTC. Translation gives CASSSRTSVSSYNEQFF.

This CDR3 is CASSVAGTSTDTQYF. CDR3 bases: TGTGCCAGTAGTGTAGCAGGGACTAGCACAGATACGCAGTATTTT. The chain carries TRBV19 and TRBJ2-3; D may be TRBD2 (6 bases). Deletions cut 5 bases from V and 0 bases from J, with 12 bases between. The CDR3 covers 15 residues. From germline, CDR1 is LNHDA and CDR2 SQIVND (reference sequence). Full variable domain (missing parts from reference TRBV19 and TRBJ2-3): DGGITQSPKYLFRKEGQNVTLSCEQNLNHDAMYWYRQDPGQGLRLIYYSQIVNDFQKGDIAEGYSVSREKKESFPLTVTSAQKNPTAFYLCASSVAGTSTDTQYFGPGTRLTVL.

On this clone itself: A clone one base away is much larger, so this may be a read error. Other DNA sequences from this sample encode an identical CDR3 as well. This chain links TRBV7-8 with TRBJ2-7, with D uncertain. CDR1 is SGHVS, CDR2 FQNEAQ, per germline. The CDR3 is 12 amino acids. The CDR3 DNA reads TGTGCCAGCAGCATCCTAATCTACGAACAGTACTTC. The encoded protein is CASSILIYEQYF.

This clone was counted a single time. The J gene is TRBJ2-2, the V gene TRBV7-6; 10 bases fit TRBD2. This CDR3 is built from 16 residues. Trimming at V came to 8 bases and at J to 4 bases, leaving 10 bases not matched to a gene. Germline V gene lookup returns CDR1 SGHVS and CDR2 FNYEAQ. CDR3 region: CASLQAAGGGTGELFF. CDR3 bases: TGTGCCAGCCTTCAGGCAGCGGGAGGGGGCACCGGGGAGCTGTTTTTT.

The chain employs TRBV6-6 and TRBJ1-2; D not certain. Trimming cost V 0 bases and J 3 bases, with 11 bases left between them. The CDR3 is made up of 15 amino acids. The germline V gene encodes CDR1 MNHNY and CDR2 SVGAGI (reference sequence). CDR3 amino acids: CASSYSSPVDYGYTF. The CDR3 bases are TGTGCCAGCAGTTACTCCAGCCCGGTGGACTATGGCTACACCTTC.

The V gene is TRBV5-6, the J gene TRBJ2-7; 8 bases map to TRBD2. Trimming at V came to 8 bases and at J to 6 bases, leaving 4 bases not matched to a gene. The CDR3 is 11 residues long. CDR1 is SGHDT, CDR2 YYEEEE, per germline. DNA of the CDR3: TGTGCCAGTTCTCGGGAGGGCGAGCAGTACTTC. Protein product: CASSREGEQYF.

Only one count was recorded for this clone. The V gene is TRBV9, the J gene TRBJ2-3; 10 bases align to TRBD2. The CDR3 has 16 residues. Losses at the gene ends were 2 bases for V and 2 bases for J; bases not matched to a gene: 5. The germline V gene has CDR1 SGDLS and CDR2 YYNGEE. CDR3 sequence: CASSVGTSEITDTQYF. In DNA form, the CDR3 reads TGTGCCAGCAGCGTCGGGACTAGCGAAATCACAGATACGCAGTATTTT.

The genes are TRBV6-5 and TRBJ2-2; no firm D call. Germline values: CDR1 MNHEY, CDR2 SVGAGI. The CDR3 sequence is 13 residues long. V was trimmed by 2 bases and J by 2 bases, leaving 3 bases between them. The chain's CDR3 is CASSYDNTGELFF. The CDR3 bases are TGTGCCAGCAGTTACGATAACACCGGGGAGCTGTTTTTT.